This entry is about one T cell receptor beta chain. Its specificity is unknown. A read error may account for a junction end that differs from germline. TCRdb fed the reads into MiXCR, producing one record per CDR3 protein. The sample lists 100,000 or so distinct CDR3 sequences; 25% to 30% were seen once. This sample was taken from a study of T cell repertoires in cytomegalovirus infection. Study summary: Recently described HLA-C-restricted plus well-studied HLA-B-restricted CMV epitopes were used. CMV infection and matching HLA type were both indicated by public TCR beta signatures.

Study-level findings and limits: Of the TCR beta families, the public ones yielded a cumulative frequency that identified carriers of CMV plus the relevant HLA. CMV-specific TCR beta clonotypes restricted by HLA-C dominated the ex vivo response.

This CDR3 is built from 12 residues. V gene TRBV12-3 or TRBV12-4 combines with J gene TRBJ1-1; the D gene is possibly TRBD1 (5 bases). The specimen comprised CD8+ T cells from cultured PBMCs, sampled from culture after CMV antigen stimulation. The receptor was isolated from a human donor in good health (CMV status not recorded). Some clones in this sample may be carry-over from other donors' samples. CDR3 protein: CVSTRGRTEAFF. Here the CDR3 DNA reads TGTGTCAGCACCCGGGGGAGGACTGAAGCTTTCTTT.